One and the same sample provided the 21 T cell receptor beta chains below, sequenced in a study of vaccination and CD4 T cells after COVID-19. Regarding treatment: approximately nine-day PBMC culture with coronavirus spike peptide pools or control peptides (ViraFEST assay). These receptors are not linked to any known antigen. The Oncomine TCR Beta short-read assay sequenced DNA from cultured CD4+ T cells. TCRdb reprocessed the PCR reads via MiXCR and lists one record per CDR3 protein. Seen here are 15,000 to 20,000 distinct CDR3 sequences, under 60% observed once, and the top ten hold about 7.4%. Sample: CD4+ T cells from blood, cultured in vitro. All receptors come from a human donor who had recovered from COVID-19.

In DNA form, the CDR3 reads TGTGCCAGCAGCTCTCGGGACAGGGGCGATTATGGCTACACCTTC. Translating gives CASSSRDRGDYGYTF. This rearrangement joins TRBV7-8 to TRBJ1-2; 10 bases match TRBD1. The CDR3 consists of 15 residues. Germline loops: CDR1 SGHVS, CDR2 FQNEAQ. V trimming: 4 bases; J trimming: 5 bases; junction bases outside the gene matches: 7.

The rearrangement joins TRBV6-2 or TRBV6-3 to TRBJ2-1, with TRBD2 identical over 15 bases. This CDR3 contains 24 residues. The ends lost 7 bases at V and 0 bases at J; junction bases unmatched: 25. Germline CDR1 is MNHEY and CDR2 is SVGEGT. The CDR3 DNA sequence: TGTGCCAGCATCCAGGCCAGGACAGGGGCGCCCGGACTAGCGGGAGGGTACTCCTACAATGAGCAGTTCTTC. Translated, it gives CASIQARTGAPGLAGGYSYNEQFF.

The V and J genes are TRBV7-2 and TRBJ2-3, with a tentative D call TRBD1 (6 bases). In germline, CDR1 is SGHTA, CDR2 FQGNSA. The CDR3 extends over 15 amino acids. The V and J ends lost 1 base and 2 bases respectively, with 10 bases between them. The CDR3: CASSLGDTNTDTQYF. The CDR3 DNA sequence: TGTGCCAGCAGCTTAGGGGACACCAACACAGATACGCAGTATTTT.

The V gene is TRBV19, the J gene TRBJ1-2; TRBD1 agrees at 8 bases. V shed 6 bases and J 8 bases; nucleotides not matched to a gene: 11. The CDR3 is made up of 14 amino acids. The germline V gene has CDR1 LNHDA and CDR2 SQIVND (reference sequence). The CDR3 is CASRSQGAIWGYTF. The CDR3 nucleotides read TGTGCCAGTAGGTCGCAGGGGGCAATTTGGGGCTACACCTTC. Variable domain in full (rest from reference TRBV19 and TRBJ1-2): DGGITQSPKYLFRKEGQNVTLSCEQNLNHDAMYWYRQDPGQGLRLIYYSQIVNDFQKGDIAEGYSVSREKKESFPLTVTSAQKNPTAFYLCASRSQGAIWGYTFGSGTRLTVV.

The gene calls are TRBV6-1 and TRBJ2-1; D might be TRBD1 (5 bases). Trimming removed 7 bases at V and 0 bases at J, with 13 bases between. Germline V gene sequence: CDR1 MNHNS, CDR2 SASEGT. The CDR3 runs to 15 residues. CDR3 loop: CASTLGVSSYNEQFF. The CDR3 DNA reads TGTGCCAGCACCTTAGGGGTGAGCTCCTACAATGAGCAGTTCTTC.

CDR3 region: CASRQSLGGETQYF. The DNA of the CDR3 is TGTGCCAGCAGACAAAGCCTGGGGGGAGAGACCCAGTACTTC. The J gene is TRBJ2-5, the V gene TRBV7-2, with D possibly TRBD2 on 6 matching bases. Germline lookup yields CDR1 SGHTA and CDR2 FQGNSA. V gave up 6 bases and J gave up 4 bases, with 15 bases separating them. The CDR3 spans 14 residues.

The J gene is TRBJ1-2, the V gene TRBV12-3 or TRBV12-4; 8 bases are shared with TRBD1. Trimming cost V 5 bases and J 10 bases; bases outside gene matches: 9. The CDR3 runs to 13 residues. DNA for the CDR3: TGTGCCAGCAGTGCGGGACAGGCTCCCCCCTACACCTTC. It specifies CASSAGQAPPYTF.

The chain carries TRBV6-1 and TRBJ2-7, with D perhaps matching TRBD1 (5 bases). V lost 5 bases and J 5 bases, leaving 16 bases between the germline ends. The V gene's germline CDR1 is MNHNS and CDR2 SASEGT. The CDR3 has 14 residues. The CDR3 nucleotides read TGTGCCAGCAGTCTTACCCTGGGGCCCCACGAGCAGTACTTC. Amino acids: CASSLTLGPHEQYF.

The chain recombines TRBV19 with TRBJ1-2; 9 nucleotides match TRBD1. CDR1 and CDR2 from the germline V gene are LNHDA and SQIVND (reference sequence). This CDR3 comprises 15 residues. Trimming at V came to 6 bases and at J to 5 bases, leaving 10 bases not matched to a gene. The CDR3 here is CASSLDRGREYGYTF. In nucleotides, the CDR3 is TGTGCCAGTAGCCTGGACAGGGGTCGGGAGTATGGCTACACCTTC.

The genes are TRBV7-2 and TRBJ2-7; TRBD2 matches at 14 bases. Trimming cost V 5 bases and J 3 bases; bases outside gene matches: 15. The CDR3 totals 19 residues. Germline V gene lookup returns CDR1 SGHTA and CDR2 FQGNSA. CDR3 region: CASSTRGYPGLAGVYEQYF. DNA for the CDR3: TGTGCCAGCAGCACCCGTGGGTACCCGGGACTAGCGGGGGTCTACGAGCAGTACTTC. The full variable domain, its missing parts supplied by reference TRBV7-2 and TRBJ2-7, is GAGVSQSPSNKVTEKGKDVELRCDPISGHTALYWYRQSLGQGLEFLIYFQGNSAPDKSGLPSDRFSAERTGGSVSTLTIQRTQQEDSAVYLCASSTRGYPGLAGVYEQYFGPGTRLTVT.

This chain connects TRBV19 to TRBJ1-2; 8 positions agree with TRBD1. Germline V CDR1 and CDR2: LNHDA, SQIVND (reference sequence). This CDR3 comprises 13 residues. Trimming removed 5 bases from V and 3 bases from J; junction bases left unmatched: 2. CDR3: CASSVDRDYGYTF. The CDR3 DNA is TGTGCCAGTAGTGTGGACAGGGACTATGGCTACACCTTC.

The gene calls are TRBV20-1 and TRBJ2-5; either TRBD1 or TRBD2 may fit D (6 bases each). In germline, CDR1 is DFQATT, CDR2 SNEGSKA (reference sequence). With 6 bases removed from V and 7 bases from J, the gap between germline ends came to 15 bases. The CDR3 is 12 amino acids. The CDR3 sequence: CSAPYGGGTQYF. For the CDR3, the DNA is TGCAGTGCCCCCTACGGGGGCGGGACCCAGTACTTC.

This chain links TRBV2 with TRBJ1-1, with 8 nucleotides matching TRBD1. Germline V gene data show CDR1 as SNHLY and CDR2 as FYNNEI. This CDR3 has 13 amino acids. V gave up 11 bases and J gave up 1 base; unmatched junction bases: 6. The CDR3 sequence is CADRQGRNTEAFF. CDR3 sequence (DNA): TGTGCCGACAGACAGGGGCGGAACACTGAAGCTTTCTTT.

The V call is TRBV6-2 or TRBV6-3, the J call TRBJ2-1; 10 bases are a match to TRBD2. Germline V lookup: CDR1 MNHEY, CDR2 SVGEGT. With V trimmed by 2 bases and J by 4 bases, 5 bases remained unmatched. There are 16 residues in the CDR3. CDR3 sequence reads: CASSYTWTSGYNEQFF. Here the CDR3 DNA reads TGTGCCAGCAGTTACACCTGGACTAGCGGATACAATGAGCAGTTCTTC.

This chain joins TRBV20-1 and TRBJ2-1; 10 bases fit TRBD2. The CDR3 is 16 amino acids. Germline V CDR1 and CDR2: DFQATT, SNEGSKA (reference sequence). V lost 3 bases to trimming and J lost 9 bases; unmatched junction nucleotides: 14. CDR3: CSARPVGLAGAGEQFF. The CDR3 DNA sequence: TGCAGTGCTAGGCCAGTGGGGCTAGCGGGAGCGGGTGAGCAGTTCTTC.

The CDR3 DNA reads as TGCAGTGCTAGTTTGGGAGGGGGCTTGTATGAGACCCAGTACTTC. It is translated as CSASLGGGLYETQYF. The chain combines TRBV20-1 with TRBJ2-5; D may be TRBD1 or TRBD2 (7 bases each). V dropped 3 bases and J dropped 5 bases, with 19 bases sitting between them. The V gene's germline CDR1 is DFQATT and CDR2 SNEGSKA (reference sequence). This CDR3 spans 15 amino acids.

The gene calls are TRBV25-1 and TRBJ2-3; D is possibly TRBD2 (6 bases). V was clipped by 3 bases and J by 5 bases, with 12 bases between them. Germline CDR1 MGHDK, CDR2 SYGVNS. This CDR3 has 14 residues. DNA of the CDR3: TGTGCCAGCAGTGATACGGGGGAAGAAGATACGCAGTATTTT. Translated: CASSDTGEEDTQYF. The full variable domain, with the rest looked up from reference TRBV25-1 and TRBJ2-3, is EADIYQTPRYLVIGTGKKITLECSQTMGHDKMYWYQQDPGMELHLIHYSYGVNSTEKGDLSSESTVSRIRTEHFPLTLESARPSHTSQYLCASSDTGEEDTQYFGPGTRLTVL.

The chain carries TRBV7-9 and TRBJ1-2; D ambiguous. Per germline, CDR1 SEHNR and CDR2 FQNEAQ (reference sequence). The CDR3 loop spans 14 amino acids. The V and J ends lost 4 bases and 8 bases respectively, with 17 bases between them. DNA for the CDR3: TGTGCCAGCAGCTCCCTTGTGACCTCTCTCGGCTACACCTTC. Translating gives CASSSLVTSLGYTF.

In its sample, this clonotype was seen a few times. The CDR3 DNA is TGCGCCAGCAGTGAAGACCAAGAGACCCAGTACTTC. This sequence encodes CASSEDQETQYF. V is TRBV10-1 and J is TRBJ2-5; D unclear. Trimming pared 3 bases from V and 0 bases from J, leaving 2 bases between. Germline values: CDR1 WNHNN, CDR2 SYGVQD (reference sequence). This CDR3 contains 12 residues.

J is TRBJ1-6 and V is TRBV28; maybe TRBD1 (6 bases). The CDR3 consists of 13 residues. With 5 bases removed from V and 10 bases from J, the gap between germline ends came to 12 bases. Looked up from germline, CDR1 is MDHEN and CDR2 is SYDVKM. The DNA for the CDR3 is TGTGCCAGCAGTCAGGGGAGTCGCTCACCCCTCCACTTT. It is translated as CASSQGSRSPLHF.

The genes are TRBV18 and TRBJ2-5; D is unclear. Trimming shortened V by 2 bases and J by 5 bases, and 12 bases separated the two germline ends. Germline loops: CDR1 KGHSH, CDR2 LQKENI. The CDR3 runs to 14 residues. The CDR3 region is CASSPFTDGETQYF. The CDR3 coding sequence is TGTGCCAGCTCACCATTCACGGATGGGGAGACCCAGTACTTC.